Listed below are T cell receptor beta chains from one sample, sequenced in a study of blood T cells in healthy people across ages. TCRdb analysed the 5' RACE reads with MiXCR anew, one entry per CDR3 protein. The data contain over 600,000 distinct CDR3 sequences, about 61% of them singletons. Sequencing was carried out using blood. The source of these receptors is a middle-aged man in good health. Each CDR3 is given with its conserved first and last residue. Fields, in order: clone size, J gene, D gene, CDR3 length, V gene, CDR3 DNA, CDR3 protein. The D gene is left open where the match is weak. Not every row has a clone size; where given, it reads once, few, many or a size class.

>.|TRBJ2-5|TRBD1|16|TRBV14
TGTGCCAGCAGCCAAGCGACAGGGGGTATCCACAATGGGCAGTACTTC
CASSQATGGIHNGQYF
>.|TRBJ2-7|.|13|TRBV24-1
TGTGCCACCAGTGGGGCAGACTCCTACGAGCAGTACTTC
CATSGADSYEQYF
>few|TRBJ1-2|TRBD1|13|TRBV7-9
TGTGCCAGCAGCTCGGACGACAGGGGTGGCTACACCTTC
CASSSDDRGGYTF
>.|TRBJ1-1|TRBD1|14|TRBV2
TGTGCCAGCAGACAAGGACAGGGGCGCACTGAAGCTTTCTTT
CASRQGQGRTEAFF
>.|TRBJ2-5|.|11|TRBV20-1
TGCAGTGCTAGAGAGGTTGGGACCCAGTACTTC
CSAREVGTQYF
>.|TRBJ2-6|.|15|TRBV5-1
TGCGCCAGCAGCTTGGTACACTCTGGGGCCAACGTCCTGACTTTC
CASSLVHSGANVLTF
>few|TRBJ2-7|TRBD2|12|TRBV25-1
TGTGCCAGCAGTGTGGGGGGGAACGAGCAGTACTTC
CASSVGGNEQYF
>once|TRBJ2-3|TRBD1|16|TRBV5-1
TGCGCCAGCAGCTTAAACAGGGGGCTTGGCACAGATACGCAGTATTTT
CASSLNRGLGTDTQYF
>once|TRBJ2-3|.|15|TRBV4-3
TGCGCCAGCAGCCAAGATGGGACGATCACAGATACGCAGTATTTT
CASSQDGTITDTQYF
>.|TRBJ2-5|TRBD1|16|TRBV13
TGTGCCAGCAGCCGCCACAGGACAGGGGTCGGGGAGACCCAGTACTTC
CASSRHRTGVGETQYF
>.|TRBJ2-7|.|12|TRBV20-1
TGCAGTGCTAGAGAGGACTCCTACGAGCAGTACTTC
CSAREDSYEQYF
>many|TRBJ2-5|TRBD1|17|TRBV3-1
TGTGCCAGCAGCCAACCTGCCGGGACAGGGAAAGAAGAGACCCAGTACTTC
CASSQPAGTGKEETQYF
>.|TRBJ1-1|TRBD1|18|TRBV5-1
TGCGCCAGCCTCATCCATCCGGGACAGAGGGTTGAGAACACTGAAGCTTTCTTT
CASLIHPGQRVENTEAFF
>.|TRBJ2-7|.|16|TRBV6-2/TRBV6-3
TGTGCCAGCAGTCGACCACAGGCTATGTCCCACTACGAGCAGTACTTC
CASSRPQAMSHYEQYF
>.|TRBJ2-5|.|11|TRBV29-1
TGCGGGGGGGGCCAGGGGGAGACCCAGTACTTC
CGGGQGETQYF
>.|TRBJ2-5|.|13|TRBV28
TGTGCCAGCAGTTTTAGGAACCCGGGGCAGCAGTACTTC
CASSFRNPGQQYF
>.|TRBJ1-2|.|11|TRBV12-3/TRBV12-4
TGTGCCAGCACTATCACCGGGGGCTACACCTTC
CASTITGGYTF
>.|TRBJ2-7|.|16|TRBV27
TGTGCCAGCAGTTCACTAGGGGAAGACTCCTACGACGAGCAGTACTTC
CASSSLGEDSYDEQYF
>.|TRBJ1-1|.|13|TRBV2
TGTGCCAGCCCCGCCGGGATTAACACTGAAGCTTTCTTT
CASPAGINTEAFF
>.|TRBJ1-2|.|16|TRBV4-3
TGCGCCAGCAGCCAAGATTCCGCCGGTGCCGACTATGGCTACACCTTC
CASSQDSAGADYGYTF
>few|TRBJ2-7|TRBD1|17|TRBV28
TGTGCCAGCAGCCCCTTTGGGGGCAGGGGGTGGTCGGGCGAGCAGTACTTC
CASSPFGGRGWSGEQYF
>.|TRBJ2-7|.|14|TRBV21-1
TGTGCCAGCAGCAAAGAAGGCAGGGGCCACGAGCAGTACTTC
CASSKEGRGHEQYF
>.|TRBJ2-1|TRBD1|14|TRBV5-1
TGCGCCAGCAGTATAGGGACAGCTAGTAATGAGCAGTTCTTC
CASSIGTASNEQFF
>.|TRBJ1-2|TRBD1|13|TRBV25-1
TGTGCCAGCACGGGACAGGGGCCCTATGGCTACACCTTC
CASTGQGPYGYTF
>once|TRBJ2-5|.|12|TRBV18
TGTGCCAGCTCGGGGGCCCCAGAGACCCAGTACTTC
CASSGAPETQYF
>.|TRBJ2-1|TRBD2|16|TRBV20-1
TGCAGTGCTAGAGCACAGGGGACTAGCGGGAGGGATGAGCAGTTCTTC
CSARAQGTSGRDEQFF
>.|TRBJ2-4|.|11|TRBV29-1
TGCAGCGTTGTCAGGGAGCACATTCAGTACTTC
CSVVREHIQYF
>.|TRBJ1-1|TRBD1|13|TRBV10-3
TGTGCCATCAGGGGACAGGGTGAAACTGAAGCTTTCTTT
CAIRGQGETEAFF
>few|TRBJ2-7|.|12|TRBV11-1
TGTGCCAGCAGCAAATCGACCTACGAGCAGTACTTC
CASSKSTYEQYF
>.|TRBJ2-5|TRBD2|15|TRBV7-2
TGTGCCAGCAGCCGGAGAGCGGGAGTTAGAGAGACCCAGTACTTC
CASSRRAGVRETQYF
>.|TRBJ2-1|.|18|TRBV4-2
TGTGCCAGCAGCCAAGATCCGTCGGGGGTAAGCTCCTACAATGAGCAGTTCTTC
CASSQDPSGVSSYNEQFF
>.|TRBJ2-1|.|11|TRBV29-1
TGCATGACCGGGACCTTCAATGAGCAGTTCTTC
CMTGTFNEQFF
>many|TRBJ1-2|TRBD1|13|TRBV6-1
TGTGCCAGCAGCACCAGGGGGAACTATGGCTACACCTTC
CASSTRGNYGYTF
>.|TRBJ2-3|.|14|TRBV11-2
TGTGCCAGCAGCTTATCGACAGCCGGTTCACTGCAGTATTTT
CASSLSTAGSLQYF
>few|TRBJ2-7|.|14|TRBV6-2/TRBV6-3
TGTGCCAGCAGTAAGGAGCCGCGGGGCGACGAGCAGTACTTC
CASSKEPRGDEQYF
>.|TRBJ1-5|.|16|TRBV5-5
TGTGCCAGCAGCTTGTCTTTTCGACAGCTCAATCAGCCCCAGCATTTT
CASSLSFRQLNQPQHF
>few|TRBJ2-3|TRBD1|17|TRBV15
TGTGCCACCAGCAGAGACCCCCCGGGACAGGGGAGAGATACGCAGTATTTT
CATSRDPPGQGRDTQYF
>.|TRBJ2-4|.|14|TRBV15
TGTGCCACCAGCAGAGCAGGGGACAAAAACATTCAGTACTTC
CATSRAGDKNIQYF
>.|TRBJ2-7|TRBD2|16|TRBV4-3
TGCGCCAGCAGCCAAGGTCTTAGCGGGAGCGGGGACGAGCAGTACTTC
CASSQGLSGSGDEQYF
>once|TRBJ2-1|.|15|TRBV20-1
TGCAGTGCCCAACGACTCGGTCAAGCAGGGGATGAGCAGTTCTTC
CSAQRLGQAGDEQFF
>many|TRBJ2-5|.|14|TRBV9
TGTGCCAGCAGCGTAGGGGTAGCGGAAGAGACCCAGTACTTC
CASSVGVAEETQYF
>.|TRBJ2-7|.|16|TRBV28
TGTGCCAGCAGTACCCGGCGGCAGGGCGTAGGCTACGAGCAGTACTTC
CASSTRRQGVGYEQYF
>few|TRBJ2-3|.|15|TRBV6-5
TGTGCCAGCAGTTACTCGGCGGTGAACACAGATACGCAGTATTTT
CASSYSAVNTDTQYF
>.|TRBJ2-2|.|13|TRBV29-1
TGCAGCGTTGGGTCGTCAGGCAACGGGGAGCTGTTTTTT
CSVGSSGNGELFF
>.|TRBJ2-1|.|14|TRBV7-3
TGTGCCAGCAGCTTACAAGGGGTATGGGATGAGCAGTTCTTC
CASSLQGVWDEQFF
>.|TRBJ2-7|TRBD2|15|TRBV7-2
TGTGCCAGCAGCTTGGGAGCGGGATCAACCTACGAGCAGTACTTC
CASSLGAGSTYEQYF
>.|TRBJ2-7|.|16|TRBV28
TGTGCCAGCAGTTTTGGCCAGGGTCGTCAGGATTACGAGCAGTACTTC
CASSFGQGRQDYEQYF
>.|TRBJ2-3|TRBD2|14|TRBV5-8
TGTGTGACCGCCTATATGCCGGGGGGTTATACGCAGTATTTT
CVTAYMPGGYTQYF
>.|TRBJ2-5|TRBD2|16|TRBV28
TGTGCCAGCAGTTTTAGCTCTAGCGGGAGCCAAGAGACCCAGTACTTC
CASSFSSSGSQETQYF
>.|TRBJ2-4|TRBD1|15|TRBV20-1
TGCAGTGCTTCGCACCTACAGGGGGCGCATGACATTCAGTACTTC
CSASHLQGAHDIQYF
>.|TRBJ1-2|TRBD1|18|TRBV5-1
TGCGCCAGCAGCGATTACTCCGGGACAGGGGGTTTGAACTATGGCTACACCTTC
CASSDYSGTGGLNYGYTF
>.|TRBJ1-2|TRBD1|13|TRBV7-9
TGTGCCAGCAGCTCCGACAGGGCCTATGGCTACACCTTC
CASSSDRAYGYTF
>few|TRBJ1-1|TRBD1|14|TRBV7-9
TGTGCCAGCAGCCCCAGGACAGGGGGCACTGAAGCTTTCTTT
CASSPRTGGTEAFF
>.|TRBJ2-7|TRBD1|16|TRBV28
TGTGCCAGCAGTTTAGACCGGGACAGGGTCTCCTACGAGCAGTACTTC
CASSLDRDRVSYEQYF
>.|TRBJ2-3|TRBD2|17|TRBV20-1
TGCAGTGCTAGAGATTCGTCTAGCGGGGGCTCCACAGATACGCAGTATTTT
CSARDSSSGGSTDTQYF
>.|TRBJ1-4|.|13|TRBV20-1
TGCAGTACCAGACTGACAGGACATGAAAAACTGTTTTTT
CSTRLTGHEKLFF
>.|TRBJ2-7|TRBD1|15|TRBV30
TGTGCCTGGGGGTCCGCTACGACAGGGACCTACGAGCAGTACTTC
CAWGSATTGTYEQYF